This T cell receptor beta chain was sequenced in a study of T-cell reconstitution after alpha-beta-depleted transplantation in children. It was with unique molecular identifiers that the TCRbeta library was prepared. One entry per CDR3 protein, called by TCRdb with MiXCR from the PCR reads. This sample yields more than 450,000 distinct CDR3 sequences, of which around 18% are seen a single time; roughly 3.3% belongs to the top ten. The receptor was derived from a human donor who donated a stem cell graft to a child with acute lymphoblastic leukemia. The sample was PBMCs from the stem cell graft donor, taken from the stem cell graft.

The CDR3 reads CSAGTGTDNYGYTF. CDR3 DNA sequence: TGCAGTGCGGGTACCGGGACAGACAACTATGGCTACACCTTC. V and J are TRBV20-1 and TRBJ1-2, with 7 bases identical to TRBD1. The CDR3 loop spans 14 amino acids. CDR1 is DFQATT and CDR2 is SNEGSKA in the germline V gene (reference sequence). J gave up 2 bases and V 6 bases, and 9 bases lay outside the gene matches.